Listed below are T cell receptor beta chains from one sample, sequenced in a study of Ad26.COV2.S vaccination and SARS-CoV-2 variants. Generated by immunoSEQ multiplex PCR, the TCRdb table keeps only in-frame clones and is missing some. The sample contains hundreds of thousands of clones, more than 85% of which appear only once. The sequencing used peripheral blood, collected in a trial of Ad26.COV2.S vaccine versus placebo. The source is a person between 18 and 60 years old who received the Ad26.COV2.S COVID-19 vaccine or a placebo. Both conserved end residues are part of each CDR3. Each record gives: CDR3 length, V gene, CDR3 protein.

14,TRBV7-9,CASSFQGGVETQYF
14,TRBV27,CASSFLPLGGEQFF
16,TRBV2,CASSGTTGTGIYEQYF
13,TRBV5-1,CASSLLDTGELFF
13,TRBV2,CASRTLKRNTIYF
13,TRBV3-1/TRBV3-2,CASTRQGRTEAFF
16,TRBV29-1,CSVEKDQAVTGNTIYF
16,TRBV2,CASSALGTDFTGELFF
14,TRBV29-1,CSVEDDLDSGEAFF
16,TRBV3-1/TRBV3-2,CASSQGLAGLTDTQYF
13,TRBV30,CAWSVLGDTEAFF
15,TRBV5-6,CASSLGRGLTYEQYF
11,TRBV6-5,CASTDGGPQHF
15,TRBV10-3,CAALFPGTGVETQYF
18,TRBV19,CASSMNRGGYTAKNIQYF
15,TRBV9,CASSVGDSLSYEQYF
18,TRBV5-6,CASSPLTDGLAGDYEQYF
16,TRBV18,CASSPSLTSSGNTIYF
15,TRBV5-4,CASSLAGGGGETQYF
14,TRBV3-1/TRBV3-2,CASSQDSGPGTQYF
14,TRBV19,CASKVSPRNTEAFF
16,TRBV5-1,CASSLARDRVNYGYTF
15,TRBV6-1,CASSERGGGGDTQYF
15,TRBV5-1,CASSTDRENPNEQYF
15,TRBV7-9,CASSLDGGNAEEAFF
15,TRBV12-5,CASGSEGLRNEKLFF
12,TRBV29-1,CSVVPGPTEAFF
12,TRBV2,CASTRTETEAFF
14,TRBV25-1,CASSEGHPADTQYF
14,TRBV6-5,CASTLTGLNTEAFF
14,TRBV9,CASSVTGGVGELFF
12,TRBV27,CASSWDRRGYTF
15,TRBV5-1,CASSLGQGAYSPLHF
18,TRBV9,CASSVGATSGTTRSTQYF
12,TRBV3-1/TRBV3-2,CASSHRTPQQFF
15,TRBV6-6,CASRPTSGSAGELFF
13,TRBV6-5,CASWQGASETQYF
17,TRBV5-6,CASSRGYVLTSTDTQYF
13,TRBV5-4,CASSLTSYNEQFF
18,TRBV4-3,CASSQEPPDLATNEKLFF
15,TRBV6-2/TRBV6-3,CASSYYGTANYGYTF
15,TRBV7-9,CASSLDGGAGQPQHF
20,TRBV4-2,CASSQGVWREGLRHSYEQYF
17,TRBV7-6,CASSLRQGFVGTDTQYF
15,TRBV9,CASSRDAVQFSPLHF
12,TRBV3-1/TRBV3-2,CASSLLGTEQFF